Each of the 19 T cell receptor beta chains below was sequenced from the same sample in a study of CD8+CD57+ T cells in acquired aplastic anemia. TCR beta VDJ and CDR3 profiles were obtained from a genomic DNA template. Via MiXCR, TCRdb re-called the reads, giving one row per CDR3 protein. The table records about 210,000 distinct CDR3 sequences, approximately 57% of them present only once. Sequenced material: sorted CD4+, CD8+, or CD8+CD57+ T cells (not recorded which) from PBMCs. Receptors were obtained from a human donor in good health.

V and J are TRBV7-6 and TRBJ2-5, with 10 bases aligning to TRBD2. Germline trimming cut 5 bases from V and 4 bases from J; bases unmatched to any gene: 7. CDR3 length: 15 residues. The V gene's germline CDR1 is SGHVS and CDR2 FNYEAQ. The CDR3 region has the DNA TGTGCCAGCAGCCCAAGCGGGGGGGCGGTAGAGACCCAGTACTTC. Translated: CASSPSGGAVETQYF. Using reference TRBV7-6 and TRBJ2-5 for the parts outside the CDR3, the full variable domain is GAGVSQSPRYKVTKRGQDVALRCDPISGHVSLYWYRQALGQGPEFLTYFNYEAQQDKSGLPNDRFSAERPEGSISTLTIQRTEQRDSAMYRCASSPSGGAVETQYFGPGTRLLVL.

V gene TRBV7-9 combines with J gene TRBJ2-5; D not resolved. The germline V and J ends were trimmed by 4 bases and 3 bases, with 21 bases remaining between them. The CDR3 runs to 17 residues. Germline V lookup: CDR1 SEHNR, CDR2 FQNEAQ (reference sequence). The DNA for the CDR3 is TGTGCCAGCAGCTCGCTTCGACTGGGTCCGGGCGAAGAGACCCAGTACTTC. Encoded protein: CASSSLRLGPGEETQYF.

The chain links TRBV20-1 to TRBJ1-2; possible D gene TRBD1, 6 bases. Trimming shortened V by 6 bases and J by 3 bases, and 11 bases separated the two germline ends. CDR1 and CDR2 from the germline V gene are DFQATT and SNEGSKA (reference sequence). The CDR3 spans 12 residues. CDR3 bases: TGCAGTGCCCTATCAGGGGACTATGGCTACACCTTC. Translating it yields CSALSGDYGYTF.

This clonotype was counted once. The V call is TRBV2, the J call TRBJ2-5; 15 positions match TRBD2. Trimming cost V 6 bases and J 7 bases; bases outside gene matches: 3. This CDR3 region has 14 residues. Germline V gene data show CDR1 as SNHLY and CDR2 as FYNNEI. For the CDR3, the DNA is TGTGCCAGCAGCTGGACTAGCGGGAGGGCGACCCAGTACTTC. Translated: CASSWTSGRATQYF. The whole variable domain, remainder taken from reference TRBV2 and TRBJ2-5, is EPEVTQTPSHQVTQMGQEVILRCVPISNHLYFYWYRQILGQKVEFLVSFYNNEISEKSEIFDDQFSVERPDGSNFTLKIRSTKLEDSAMYFCASSWTSGRATQYFGPGTRLLVL.

This clonotype was seen ten or more times. The chain carries TRBV19 and TRBJ2-7, with TRBD2 identical over 8 bases. Germline-derived CDR1 and CDR2 are LNHDA and SQIVND (reference sequence). The CDR3 has 13 residues. V was clipped by 6 bases and J by 3 bases; unmatched bases: 4. This CDR3 is CASRRAGGYEQYF. In nucleotides, the CDR3 is TGTGCCAGTAGACGGGCGGGGGGCTACGAGCAGTACTTC.

The sample holds one count of this clonotype. The chain recombines TRBV2 with TRBJ1-3; unclear D gene. Germline CDR1 reads SNHLY; CDR2 reads FYNNEI. This CDR3 contains 15 residues. The V gene lost 4 bases and the J gene lost 1 base, with 11 bases spanning the gap. CDR3 region: CASSVGSGSGNTIYF. CDR3 sequence (DNA): TGTGCCAGCAGTGTTGGGTCAGGATCTGGAAACACCATATATTTT.

The chain joins TRBV25-1 to TRBJ2-1, with TRBD2 matching over 14 bases. With 4 bases clipped from V and 10 bases from J, the junction kept 9 bases outside the gene matches. The germline gives CDR1 MGHDK, CDR2 SYGVNS. The CDR3 totals 16 residues. The CDR3 reads CASSARLAGGLWEQFF. CDR3 coding DNA: TGTGCCAGCAGTGCGAGACTAGCGGGAGGGTTATGGGAGCAGTTCTTC. Variable domain in full (rest from reference TRBV25-1 and TRBJ2-1): EADIYQTPRYLVIGTGKKITLECSQTMGHDKMYWYQQDPGMELHLIHYSYGVNSTEKGDLSSESTVSRIRTEHFPLTLESARPSHTSQYLCASSARLAGGLWEQFFGPGTRLTVL.

The gene calls are TRBV5-6 and TRBJ1-2, with TRBD1 as a possible D gene (6 bases). The germline V gene encodes CDR1 SGHDT and CDR2 YYEEEE. CDR3 length: 13 residues. V was pared by 3 bases and J by 4 bases, with 10 bases between. CDR3: CASSSDRSYGYTF. The CDR3 bases are TGTGCCAGCAGCTCGGACAGAAGCTATGGCTACACCTTC.

The DNA of the CDR3 is TGTGCCAGCAGGAGGGGCGGGAACTCCTACGAGCAGTACTTC. It is translated as CASRRGGNSYEQYF. The chain is built from TRBV2 and TRBJ2-7, with TRBD2 as a possible D gene (6 bases). Trimming shortened V by 6 bases and J by 0 bases, and 12 bases separated the two germline ends. The CDR3 runs to 14 residues. Germline values: CDR1 SNHLY, CDR2 FYNNEI.

The chain recombines TRBV15 with TRBJ2-1, with no clear D. The CDR3 contains 16 residues. Trimming stripped 0 bases from V and 0 bases from J, with 9 bases between. The germline V gene encodes CDR1 LNHNV and CDR2 YYDKDF (reference sequence). The CDR3 here is CATSRDGDISYNEQFF. The CDR3, as DNA: TGTGCCACCAGCAGAGACGGCGACATCTCCTACAATGAGCAGTTCTTC.

This clonotype was picked up a small number of times. The gene calls are TRBV2 and TRBJ2-5, with no clear D. Germline CDR1 is SNHLY and CDR2 is FYNNEI. V was trimmed by 8 bases and J by 0 bases, leaving 4 bases between them. This CDR3 is 11 amino acids long. DNA of the CDR3: TGTGCCAGCGGGTACCAAGAGACCCAGTACTTC. This gives the protein CASGYQETQYF.

The gene calls are TRBV20-1 and TRBJ2-7; 8 nucleotides line up with TRBD2. Germline CDR1 is DFQATT and CDR2 is SNEGSKA (reference sequence). V shed 0 bases and J 3 bases; nucleotides not matched to a gene: 4. This CDR3 is built from 14 residues. CDR3 sequence reads: CSARDSGGIYEQYF. Written as DNA, the CDR3 is TGCAGTGCTAGAGACAGCGGGGGTATCTACGAGCAGTACTTC.

The chain combines TRBV6-2 or TRBV6-3 with TRBJ2-3; TRBD1 might be the D (6 bases). Looked up from germline, CDR1 is MNHEY and CDR2 is SVGEGT. V was shortened by 2 bases and J by 7 bases, with 16 bases between the two germline ends. This CDR3 has 15 residues. CDR3 loop: CASSYDLGARNTQYF. CDR3 coding DNA: TGTGCCAGCAGTTACGATCTGGGGGCGCGGAATACGCAGTATTTT.

This chain joins TRBV7-9 and TRBJ1-2, with D hard to call. The CDR3 spans 15 residues. Germline lookup yields CDR1 SEHNR and CDR2 FQNEAQ (reference sequence). V lost 4 bases and J lost 2, with 14 bases in between. The CDR3 DNA is TGTGCCAGCAGCTGGAGTTCGGGGTCAAACTATGGCTACACCTTC. Translation gives CASSWSSGSNYGYTF.

This clonotype has at least ten counts. This sequence joins TRBV6-5 and TRBJ2-7; possible D gene TRBD2, 5 bases. The CDR3 is made up of 14 amino acids. V was pared by 2 bases and J by 4 bases, with 12 bases between. The germline CDR1 and CDR2 sequences are MNHEY and SVGAGI. The CDR3 DNA is TGTGCCAGCAGTTACGCGGCGGACTTTTACGAGCAGTACTTC. The encoded protein is CASSYAADFYEQYF.

As regards this clonotype: A much larger clone differs by one base, so this may be a read error. The chain combines TRBV27 with TRBJ2-2; TRBD1 aligns across 7 bases. The germline CDR1 and CDR2 sequences are MNHEY and SMNVEV (reference sequence). There are 13 residues in the CDR3. Losses at the gene ends were 8 bases for V and 5 bases for J; bases not matched to a gene: 5. The CDR3, as DNA: TGTGCCAGCGGACAGACAGGGACCGGGGAGCTGTTTTTT. As protein: CASGQTGTGELFF.

The chain has TRBV6-5 and TRBJ2-7, with 8 positions matching TRBD1. This CDR3 is built from 15 residues. Germline V lookup: CDR1 MNHEY, CDR2 SVGAGI. After removal of 2 bases from V and 2 bases from J, the junction contained 5 bases not matched to a gene. Here the CDR3 reads CASSYGGTGTYEQYF. Here the CDR3 DNA reads TGTGCCAGCAGTTACGGGGGGACAGGCACCTACGAGCAGTACTTC.

This clonotype has at least ten counts. The chain links TRBV6-4 to TRBJ2-2, with D hard to call. The CDR3 extends over 13 amino acids. CDR1 and CDR2 from the germline V gene are MRHNA and SNTAGT. V lost 8 bases and J 7 bases, leaving 14 bases between the germline ends. CDR3 loop: CASHAGDHGELFF. Written as DNA, the CDR3 is TGTGCCAGCCACGCAGGAGATCACGGGGAGCTGTTTTTT.

At least ten counts were recorded for this clonotype. The chain carries TRBV9 and TRBJ2-3; 9 nucleotides line up with TRBD1. CDR1 and CDR2 from the germline V gene are SGDLS and YYNGEE. V was pared by 0 bases and J by 5 bases, with 1 base of the junction left unmatched. This CDR3 contains 14 residues. CDR3 sequence reads: CASSVVTGGDTQYF. The CDR3 region has the DNA TGTGCCAGCAGCGTAGTGACAGGGGGAGATACGCAGTATTTT.